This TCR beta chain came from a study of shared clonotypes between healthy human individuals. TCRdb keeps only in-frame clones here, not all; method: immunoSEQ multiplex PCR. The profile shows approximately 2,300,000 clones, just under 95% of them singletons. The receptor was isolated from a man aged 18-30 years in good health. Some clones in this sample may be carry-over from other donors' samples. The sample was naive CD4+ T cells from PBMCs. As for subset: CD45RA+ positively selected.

In DNA form, the CDR3 reads TGCGCCAGCAGCCAACTTCTAGCGGGACTCACAACGCGGTCAGGGCAGTTCTTC. It specifies CASSQLLAGLTTRSGQFF. This sequence joins TRBV4-1 and TRBJ2-1; 9 bases agree with TRBD2. The V segment lost 2 bases and the J segment 12 bases; nucleotides outside the gene matches: 20. The CDR3 covers 18 residues. The germline V gene has CDR1 MGHRA and CDR2 YSYEKL.